This T cell receptor beta chain appears in the sequencing data of a study of regulatory T cells in long-lasting Graves disease. This clonotype was seen more than once but under ten times. The antigen remains undetermined. Study-wide findings and caveats: Examination was confined to peripheral blood, excluding thyroid tissue.

Relying on iRepertoire HTBI primers and Arm-PCR of CDR3 regions, the team built TCR beta libraries. TCRdb used MiXCR to reprocess the multiplex PCR reads, holding one entry per CDR3 protein. This table holds about 500,000 distinct CDR3 sequences, around 15% found once. Described time point: newly diagnosed GD, antithyroid drugs for less than 3 months. Scientists built the TCR library using RNA that was extracted from PBMCs. The same sample was also studied in work on T cells in Graves' hyperthyroidism and ophthalmopathy. That report notes: The majority of expanded thyroid clonotypes above 0.001 also appeared in blood.

The clonotype originates from a man aged 35 to 55 with Graves disease. The sample was peripheral blood mononuclear cells (PBMCs), taken at new diagnosis, from a patient treated with antithyroid drugs.

The CDR3 DNA is TGTGCCAGCAGACTTCGCGGGGCTAATGAAAAACTGTTTTTT. Protein sequence: CASRLRGANEKLFF. This chain connects TRBV6-1 to TRBJ1-4; D ambiguous. Trimming cost V 6 bases and J 3 bases, with 11 bases left between them. In germline, CDR1 is MNHNS, CDR2 SASEGT. The CDR3 totals 14 residues.